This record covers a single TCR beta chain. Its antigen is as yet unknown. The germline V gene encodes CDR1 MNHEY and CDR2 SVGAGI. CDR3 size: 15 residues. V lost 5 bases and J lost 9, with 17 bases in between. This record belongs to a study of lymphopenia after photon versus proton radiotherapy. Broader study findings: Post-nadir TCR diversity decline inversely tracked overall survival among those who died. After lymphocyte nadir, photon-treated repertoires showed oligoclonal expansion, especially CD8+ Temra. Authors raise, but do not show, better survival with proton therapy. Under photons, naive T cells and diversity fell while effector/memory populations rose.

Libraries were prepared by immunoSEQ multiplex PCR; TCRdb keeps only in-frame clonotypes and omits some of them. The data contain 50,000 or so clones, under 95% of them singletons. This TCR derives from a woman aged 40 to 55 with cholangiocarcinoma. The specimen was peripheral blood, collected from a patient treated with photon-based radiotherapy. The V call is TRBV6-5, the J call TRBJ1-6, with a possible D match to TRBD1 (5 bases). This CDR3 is CASSGGRGGISPLHF. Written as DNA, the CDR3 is TGTGCCAGCAGTGGGGGGAGGGGCGGGATTTCACCCCTCCACTTT.